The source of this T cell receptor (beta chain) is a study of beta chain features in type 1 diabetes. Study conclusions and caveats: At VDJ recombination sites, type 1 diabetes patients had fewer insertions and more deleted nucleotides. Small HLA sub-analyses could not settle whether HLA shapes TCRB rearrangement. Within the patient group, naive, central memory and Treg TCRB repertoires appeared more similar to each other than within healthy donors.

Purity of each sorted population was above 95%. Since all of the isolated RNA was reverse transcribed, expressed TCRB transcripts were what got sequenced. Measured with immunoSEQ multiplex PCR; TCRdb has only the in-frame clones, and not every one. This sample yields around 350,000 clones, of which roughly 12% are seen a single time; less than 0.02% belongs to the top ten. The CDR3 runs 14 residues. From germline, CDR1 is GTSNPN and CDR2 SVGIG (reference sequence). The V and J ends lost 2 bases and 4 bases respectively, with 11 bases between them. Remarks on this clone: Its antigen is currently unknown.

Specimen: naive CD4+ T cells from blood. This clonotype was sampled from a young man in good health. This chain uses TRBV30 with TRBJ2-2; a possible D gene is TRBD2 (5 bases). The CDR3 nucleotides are TGTGCCTGGAGTAAAGGAGGTTTCACCGGGGAGCTGTTTTTT. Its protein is CAWSKGGFTGELFF.